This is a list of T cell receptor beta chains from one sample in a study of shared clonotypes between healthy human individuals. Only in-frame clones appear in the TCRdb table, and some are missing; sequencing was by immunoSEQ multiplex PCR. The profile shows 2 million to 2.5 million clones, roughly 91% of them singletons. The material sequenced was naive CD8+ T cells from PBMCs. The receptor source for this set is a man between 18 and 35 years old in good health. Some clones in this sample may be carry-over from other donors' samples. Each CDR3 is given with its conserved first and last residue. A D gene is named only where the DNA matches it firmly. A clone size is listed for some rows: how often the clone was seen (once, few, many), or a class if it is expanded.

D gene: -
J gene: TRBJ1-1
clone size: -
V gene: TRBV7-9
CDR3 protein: CASSLGGGLTEAFF
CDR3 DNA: TGTGCCAGCAGCTTAGGCGGGGGGCTAACTGAAGCTTTCTTT

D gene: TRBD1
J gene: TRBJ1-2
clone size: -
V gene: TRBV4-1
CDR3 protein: CASSQGGDRDGYTF
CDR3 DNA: TGCGCCAGCAGCCAAGGTGGAGACAGGGATGGCTACACCTTC

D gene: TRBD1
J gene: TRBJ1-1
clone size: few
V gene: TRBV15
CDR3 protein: CATSRGTGNIEAFF
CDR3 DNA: TGTGCCACCAGCAGGGGGACAGGGAATATTGAAGCTTTCTTT

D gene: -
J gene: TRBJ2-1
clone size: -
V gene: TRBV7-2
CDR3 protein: CASSILVSSYNEQFF
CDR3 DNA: TGTGCCAGCAGCATCCTGGTAAGCTCCTACAATGAGCAGTTCTTC

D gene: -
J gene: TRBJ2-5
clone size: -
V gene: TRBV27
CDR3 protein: CASSLRTGQETQYF
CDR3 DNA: TGTGCCAGCAGTTTACGGACTGGCCAAGAGACCCAGTACTTC

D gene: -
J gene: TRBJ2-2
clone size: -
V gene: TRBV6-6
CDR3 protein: CASSPGPRGDTGELFF
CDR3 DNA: TGTGCCAGCAGTCCCGGCCCTAGGGGGGACACCGGGGAGCTGTTTTTT

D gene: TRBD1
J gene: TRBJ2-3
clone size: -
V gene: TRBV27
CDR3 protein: CASSALLGTGITDTQYF
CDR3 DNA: TGTGCCAGCAGTGCCTTACTGGGGACAGGGATTACAGATACGCAGTATTTT

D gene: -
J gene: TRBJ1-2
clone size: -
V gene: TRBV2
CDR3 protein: CASNPTTGASGYGYTF
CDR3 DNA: TGTGCCAGCAACCCAACTACAGGAGCCTCGGGGTATGGCTACACCTTC

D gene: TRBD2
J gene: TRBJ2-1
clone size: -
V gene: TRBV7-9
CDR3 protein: CASSLGLFLTSGVDEQFF
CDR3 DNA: TGTGCCAGCAGCTTAGGGCTGTTCTTAACTAGCGGGGTCGATGAGCAGTTCTTC

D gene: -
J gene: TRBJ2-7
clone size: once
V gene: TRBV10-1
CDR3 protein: CASSESRRLRSYEQYF
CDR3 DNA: TGCGCCAGCAGTGAGTCGAGGAGGTTACGATCCTACGAGCAGTACTTC

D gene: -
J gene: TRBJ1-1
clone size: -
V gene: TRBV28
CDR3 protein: CASSRMGNTEAFF
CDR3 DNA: TGTGCCAGCAGCCGCATGGGGAACACTGAAGCTTTCTTT

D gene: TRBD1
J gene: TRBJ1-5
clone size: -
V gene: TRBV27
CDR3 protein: CASNPTGTLEPQHF
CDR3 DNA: TGTGCCAGCAATCCGACAGGGACCCTTGAGCCCCAGCATTTT

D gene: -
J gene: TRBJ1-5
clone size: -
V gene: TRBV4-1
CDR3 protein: CASSPKPPDRGVGNQPQHF
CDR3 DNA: TGCGCCAGCAGCCCAAAACCCCCGGACCGTGGGGTTGGCAATCAGCCCCAGCATTTT

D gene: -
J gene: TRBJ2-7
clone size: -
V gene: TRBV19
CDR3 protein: CASSIDHDRAYEQYF
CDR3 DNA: TGTGCCAGTAGTATAGATCACGACAGAGCCTACGAGCAGTACTTC

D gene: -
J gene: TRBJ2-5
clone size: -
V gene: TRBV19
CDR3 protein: CASSTGRQETQYF
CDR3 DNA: TGTGCCAGTAGCACAGGGCGCCAAGAGACCCAGTACTTC